The 9 T cell receptor beta chains below were found in one sample sequenced in a study of shared clonotypes between healthy human individuals. Clones were sequenced by immunoSEQ multiplex PCR, and TCRdb holds only the in-frame ones, with some missing. In the table there are some 2,000,000 clones, more than 90% of which are singletons. The sample consisted of naive CD4+ T cells sorted from blood. The subset was: CD45RA+ positively selected. These receptors were collected from a young man in good health.

The genes are TRBV27 and TRBJ1-1, with 9 bases matching TRBD1. J lost 3 bases, V lost 8 bases, and 4 bases had no gene match. CDR3 size: 13 residues. Germline V gives CDR1 MNHEY, CDR2 SMNVEV (reference sequence). CDR3 protein: CASHGQGYTEAFF. Written as DNA, the CDR3 is TGTGCCAGCCACGGACAGGGGTACACTGAAGCTTTCTTT.

The chain employs TRBV5-6 and TRBJ2-3, with 14 bases lining up with TRBD2. The CDR3 length is 13 residues. Per the germline V gene, CDR1 is SGHDT and CDR2 is YYEEEE. The V segment lost 7 bases and the J segment 8 bases; nucleotides outside the gene matches: 3. In nucleotides, the CDR3 is TGTGCCAGCCGGGGACTAGCGGGAGCTACGCAGTATTTT. Protein: CASRGLAGATQYF.

This chain links TRBV28 with TRBJ1-2, with TRBD1 matching over 7 bases. V dropped 4 bases and J dropped 4; count of bases not matched to a gene: 6. Germline V gene sequence: CDR1 MDHEN, CDR2 SYDVKM. This CDR3 has 14 residues. CDR3 DNA sequence: TGTGCCAGCAGTTACAGGGGAGAATTCTATGGCTACACCTTC. Residues: CASSYRGEFYGYTF.

V and J are TRBV11-3 and TRBJ2-3; D uncertain. Germline lookup yields CDR1 SGHNT and CDR2 YENEEA. Trimming left V 1 base short and J 2 bases short, with 10 bases between. The CDR3 is made up of 15 amino acids. CDR3 DNA: TGTGCCAGCAGCTTAGGACGTTCAAACACAGATACGCAGTATTTT. Its protein product is CASSLGRSNTDTQYF.

The chain couples TRBV11-2 to TRBJ2-7; 8 nucleotides match TRBD2. Per germline, CDR1 SGHAT and CDR2 FQNNGV. The CDR3 extends over 15 amino acids. V was pared by 0 bases and J by 3 bases, with 4 bases of the junction left unmatched. CDR3 loop: CASSLELAGNYEQYF. CDR3 bases: TGTGCCAGCAGCTTAGAGTTAGCGGGGAACTACGAGCAGTACTTC.

This rearrangement joins TRBV28 to TRBJ2-3, with D perhaps TRBD2 (6 bases). This CDR3 comprises 15 residues. The germline CDR1 and CDR2 sequences are MDHEN and SYDVKM. Trimming took off 8 bases at V and 4 bases at J, with 19 bases between the two ends. This chain's CDR3 is CASGTTGGSPDTQYF. CDR3 bases: TGTGCCAGCGGTACGACTGGAGGGTCCCCAGATACGCAGTATTTT.

The chain uses TRBV5-4 and TRBJ2-3; 8 bases align to TRBD2. Trimming at V came to 3 bases and at J to 0 bases, leaving 3 bases not matched to a gene. The CDR3 extends over 15 amino acids. CDR1 and CDR2 from the germline V gene are SGHNT and YYREEE (reference sequence). Here the CDR3 reads CASSYRLASTDTQYF. The CDR3 bases are TGTGCCAGCAGCTATCGACTAGCGAGCACAGATACGCAGTATTTT.

This chain links TRBV9 with TRBJ1-2; the D is unclear. Deletions cut 0 bases from V and 2 bases from J, with 14 bases between. The CDR3 extends over 16 amino acids. Germline-derived CDR1 and CDR2 are SGDLS and YYNGEE. CDR3 residues: CASSVGPGPTNYGYTF. The CDR3, as DNA: TGTGCCAGCAGCGTAGGGCCTGGGCCGACGAACTATGGCTACACCTTC.

V usage is TRBV2 and J usage is TRBJ2-1; D is perhaps TRBD2 (6 bases). The CDR3 extends over 15 amino acids. V was clipped by 3 bases and J by 0 bases, with 9 bases between them. The germline V gene encodes CDR1 SNHLY and CDR2 FYNNEI. The CDR3 region has the DNA TGTGCCAGCAGTGACCAGCGGGTCTCCTACAATGAGCAGTTCTTC. Translating gives CASSDQRVSYNEQFF.